This T cell receptor beta chain was captured by sequencing in a study of shared clonotypes between healthy human individuals. CD4+ cells underwent separation, giving CD45RA+ naive and CD45RA-negative memory subsets. Here immunoSEQ multiplex PCR was the method, and the copy in TCRdb shows in-frame clones only, minus some. In the table there are around 2.5 million clones, under 95% of which are singletons. The germline CDR1 and CDR2 sequences are ENHRY and SYGVKD. The CDR3 sequence is 12 residues long. Trimming pared 0 bases from V and 4 bases from J, leaving 4 bases between. Details on this clone: This CDR3 is also generated by other DNA sequences in the sample.

The chain combines TRBV10-3 with TRBJ2-7; D not certain. The sequence was collected from a man aged 18 to 29 in good health. Some clones in this sample may be carry-over from other donors' samples. The specimen sequenced was naive CD4+ T cells from PBMCs. Subset: CD45RA+ positively selected. The CDR3 sequence is CAISESRYEQYF. The CDR3 DNA sequence: TGTGCCATCAGTGAGTCGAGGTACGAGCAGTACTTC.